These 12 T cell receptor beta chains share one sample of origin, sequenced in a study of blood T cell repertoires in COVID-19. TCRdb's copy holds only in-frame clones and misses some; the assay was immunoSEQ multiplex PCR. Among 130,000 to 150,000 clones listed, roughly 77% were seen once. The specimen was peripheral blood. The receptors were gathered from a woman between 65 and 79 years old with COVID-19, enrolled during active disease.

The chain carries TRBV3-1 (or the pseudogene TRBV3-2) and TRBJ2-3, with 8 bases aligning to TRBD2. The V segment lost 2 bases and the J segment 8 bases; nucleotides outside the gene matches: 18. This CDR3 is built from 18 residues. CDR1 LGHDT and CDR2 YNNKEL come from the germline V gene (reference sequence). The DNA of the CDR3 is TGTGCCAGCAGCCAATCTTCCTTTAGCGGGACTAAGAGGGTTACGCAGTATTTT. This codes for CASSQSSFSGTKRVTQYF.

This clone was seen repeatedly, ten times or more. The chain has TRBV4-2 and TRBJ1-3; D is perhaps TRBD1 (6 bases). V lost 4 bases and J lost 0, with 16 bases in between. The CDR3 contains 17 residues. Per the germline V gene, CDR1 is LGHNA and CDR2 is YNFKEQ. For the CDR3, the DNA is TGTGCCAGCAGCCCCGAAACCCGGACAGACTCTGGAAACACCATATATTTT. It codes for CASSPETRTDSGNTIYF.

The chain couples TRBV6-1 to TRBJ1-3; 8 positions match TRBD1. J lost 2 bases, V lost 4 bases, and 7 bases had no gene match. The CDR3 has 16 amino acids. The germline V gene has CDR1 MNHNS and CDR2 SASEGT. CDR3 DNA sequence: TGTGCCAGCAGTGCTAACAGGGGGGTCACTGGAAACACCATATATTTT. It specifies CASSANRGVTGNTIYF.

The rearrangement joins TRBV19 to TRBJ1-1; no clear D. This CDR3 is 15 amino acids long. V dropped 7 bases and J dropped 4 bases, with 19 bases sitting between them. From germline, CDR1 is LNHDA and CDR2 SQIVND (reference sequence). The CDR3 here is CASISGGLKVTEAFF. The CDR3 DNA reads TGTGCCAGTATTTCCGGCGGGCTTAAAGTCACTGAAGCTTTCTTT.

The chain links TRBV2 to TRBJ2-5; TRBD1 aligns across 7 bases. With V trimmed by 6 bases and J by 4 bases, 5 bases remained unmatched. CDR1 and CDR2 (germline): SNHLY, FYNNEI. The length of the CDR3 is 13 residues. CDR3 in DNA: TGTGCCAGCAGACGGGACAGTTCAGAGACCCAGTACTTC. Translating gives CASRRDSSETQYF.

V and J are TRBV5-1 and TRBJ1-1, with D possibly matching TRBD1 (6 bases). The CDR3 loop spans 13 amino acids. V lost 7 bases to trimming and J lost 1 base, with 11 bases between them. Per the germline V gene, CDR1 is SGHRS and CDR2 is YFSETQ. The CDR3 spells CASRDTENTEAFF. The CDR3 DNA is TGCGCCAGCCGGGACACCGAGAACACTGAAGCTTTCTTT.

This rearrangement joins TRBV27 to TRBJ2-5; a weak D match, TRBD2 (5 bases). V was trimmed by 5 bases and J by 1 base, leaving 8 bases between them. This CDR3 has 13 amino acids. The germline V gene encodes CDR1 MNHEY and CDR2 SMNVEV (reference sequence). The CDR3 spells CASSPEGQETQYF. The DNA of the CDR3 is TGTGCCAGCAGTCCCGAGGGCCAAGAGACCCAGTACTTC.

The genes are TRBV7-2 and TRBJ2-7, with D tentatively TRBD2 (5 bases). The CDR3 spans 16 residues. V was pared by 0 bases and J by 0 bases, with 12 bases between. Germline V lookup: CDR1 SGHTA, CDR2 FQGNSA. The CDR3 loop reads CASSLAGVGSSYEQYF. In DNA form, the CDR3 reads TGTGCCAGCAGCTTAGCTGGGGTAGGGAGCTCCTACGAGCAGTACTTC.

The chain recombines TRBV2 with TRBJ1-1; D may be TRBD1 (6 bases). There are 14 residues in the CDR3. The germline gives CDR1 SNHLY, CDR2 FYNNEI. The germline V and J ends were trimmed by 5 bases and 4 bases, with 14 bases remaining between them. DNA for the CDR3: TGTGCCAGCAGTACCCGACAGGTAGCCACTGAAGCTTTCTTT. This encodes CASSTRQVATEAFF.

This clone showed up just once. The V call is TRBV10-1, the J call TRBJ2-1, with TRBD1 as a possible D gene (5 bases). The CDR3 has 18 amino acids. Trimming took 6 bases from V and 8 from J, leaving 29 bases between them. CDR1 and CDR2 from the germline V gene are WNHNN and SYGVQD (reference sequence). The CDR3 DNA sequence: TGCGCCAGCAGCCCTTTGCGCCCAGGGCTCTTTAACGGCGATGAGCAGTTCTTC. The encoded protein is CASSPLRPGLFNGDEQFF.

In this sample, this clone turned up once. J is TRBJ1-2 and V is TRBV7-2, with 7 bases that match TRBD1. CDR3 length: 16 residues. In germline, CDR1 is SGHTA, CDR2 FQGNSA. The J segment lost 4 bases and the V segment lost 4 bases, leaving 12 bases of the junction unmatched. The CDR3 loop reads CASSSPGQNSSYGYTF. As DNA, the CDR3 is TGTGCCAGCAGCTCCCCGGGACAGAACTCTTCCTATGGCTACACCTTC.

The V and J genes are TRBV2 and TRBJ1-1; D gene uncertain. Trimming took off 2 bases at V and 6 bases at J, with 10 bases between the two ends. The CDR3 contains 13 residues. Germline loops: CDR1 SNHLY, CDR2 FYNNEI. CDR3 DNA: TGTGCCAGCAGTGAACGTGCGGGTGCTGAAGCTTTCTTT. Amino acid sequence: CASSERAGAEAFF.